Below are 24 T cell receptor beta chains sequenced from a single sample in a study of T-cell memory formation after mild COVID-19. TCRdb passed the 5' RACE reads through MiXCR, listing each CDR3 protein once. The repertoire consists of some 48,000 distinct CDR3 sequences, with 25% to 30% occurring once and the leading ten covering around 45%. The sequencing input was PBMCs or a T cell subset sorted from them (not recorded which). All receptors derive from a man aged 18 to 35 who had mild COVID-19 (a few samples of this study predate the infection). Cell type and time point are not known.

By sample fraction, this clonotype is medium-sized. The chain links TRBV18 to TRBJ2-7; unclear D gene. The germline V and J ends were trimmed by 5 bases and 3 bases, with 8 bases remaining between them. CDR3 length equals 12 residues. Germline CDR1 KGHSH, CDR2 LQKENI. CDR3 DNA sequence: TGTGCCAGCTCAACCTCAGGCTACGAGCAGTACTTC. It specifies CASSTSGYEQYF.

The chain has TRBV11-2 and TRBJ2-1, with TRBD2 as a possible D gene (6 bases). V lost 5 bases and J 8 bases, leaving 19 bases between the germline ends. The length of the CDR3 is 15 residues. In germline, CDR1 is SGHAT, CDR2 FQNNGV. CDR3: CASSPPLDPGDEQFF. CDR3 sequence (DNA): TGTGCCAGCAGCCCCCCCCTCGACCCGGGGGATGAGCAGTTCTTC. Using reference TRBV11-2 and TRBJ2-1 for the parts outside the CDR3, the full variable domain is EAGVAQSPRYKIIEKRQSVAFWCNPISGHATLYWYQQILGQGPKLLIQFQNNGVVDDSQLPKDRFSAERLKGVDSTLKIQPAKLEDSAVYLCASSPPLDPGDEQFFGPGTRLTVL.

This clonotype was seen a handful of times. The rearrangement joins TRBV24-1 to TRBJ2-5, with 7 bases identical to TRBD1. The germline V gene has CDR1 KGHDR and CDR2 SFDVKD. The CDR3 is 15 residues long. V trimming: 4 bases; J trimming: 2 bases; junction bases outside the gene matches: 6. The CDR3 protein is CATSETAGGQETQYF. The CDR3 bases are TGTGCCACCAGTGAGACAGCAGGGGGTCAAGAGACCCAGTACTTC.

Only a few counts were recorded for this clonotype. The chain couples TRBV6-2 or TRBV6-3 to TRBJ2-5; D call uncertain. V was cut by 2 bases and J by 5 bases, with 3 bases left in between. Germline V gene data show CDR1 as MNHEY and CDR2 as SVGEGT. CDR3 length: 11 amino acids. The DNA of the CDR3 is TGTGCCAGCAGTTACACGGAGACCCAGTACTTC. Residues: CASSYTETQYF.

This clonotype was counted ten times or more. The chain is built from TRBV4-3 and TRBJ2-7; the match to TRBD2 covers 7 bases. J gave up 6 bases and V 0 bases, and 11 bases lay outside the gene matches. This CDR3 region has 16 residues. Germline lookup yields CDR1 LGHNA and CDR2 YSLEER. This CDR3 is CASSQEAPGGPAEQYF. The CDR3 bases are TGCGCCAGCAGCCAAGAAGCTCCGGGAGGTCCGGCCGAGCAGTACTTC.

This clonotype came up a few times. The rearrangement uses TRBV27 and TRBJ2-7, with D unresolved. This CDR3 spans 12 amino acids. Germline V lookup: CDR1 MNHEY, CDR2 SMNVEV (reference sequence). V lost 0 bases and J 3 bases, leaving 3 bases between the germline ends. CDR3 protein: CASSLSYYEQYV. The CDR3 region has the DNA TGTGCCAGCAGTTTATCTTACTACGAGCAGTACGTC.

The genes are TRBV27 and TRBJ2-7, with D perhaps TRBD2 (7 bases). Germline loops: CDR1 MNHEY, CDR2 SMNVEV (reference sequence). Trimming left V 8 bases short and J 0 bases short, with 17 bases between. This CDR3 region has 15 residues. CDR3 nucleotides: TGTGCCAGCTCCGTGGCGGCGGGGGCCTCCTACGAGCAGTACTTC. Amino acid sequence: CASSVAAGASYEQYF.

The chain is built from TRBV4-1 and TRBJ1-5; D gene ambiguous. This CDR3 region has 16 residues. V lost 0 bases, J lost 6 bases, and 15 bases lay in between. Germline V lookup: CDR1 MGHRA, CDR2 YSYEKL. CDR3 nucleotide sequence: TGCGCCAGCAGCCAAGATGTGGGTTTGTGGCGTCAGCCCCAGCATTTT. Its translation is CASSQDVGLWRQPQHF.

J is TRBJ2-1 and V is TRBV5-4; 8 bases map to TRBD1. V dropped 3 bases and J dropped 7; count of bases not matched to a gene: 3. CDR3 length: 13 amino acids. Germline lookup yields CDR1 SGHNT and CDR2 YYREEE (reference sequence). The CDR3 protein is CASSYDRGNEQFF. The CDR3 nucleotides read TGTGCCAGCAGCTACGACAGGGGAAATGAGCAGTTCTTC.

The V gene is TRBV6-2 or TRBV6-3, the J gene TRBJ2-1; TRBD2 matches 8 bases. The ends lost 4 bases at V and 10 bases at J; junction bases unmatched: 3. The CDR3 has 12 residues. Germline CDR1 and CDR2: MNHEY and SVGEGT. CDR3 in DNA: TGTGCCAGCAGTTCCGGGGGGGGCGAGCAGTTCTTC. Its protein product is CASSSGGGEQFF.

This clonotype has just a few counts. The chain is built from TRBV6-5 and TRBJ2-1; 8 nucleotides agree with TRBD2. This CDR3 spans 15 amino acids. CDR1 is MNHEY and CDR2 is SVGAGI in the germline V gene. V trimming: 7 bases; J trimming: 7 bases; junction bases outside the gene matches: 12. CDR3 bases: TGTGCCAGCACCGACCCGGGGGGGTCTTATAATGAGCAGTTCTTC. Protein product: CASTDPGGSYNEQFF.

This sequence joins TRBV4-1 and TRBJ2-5; D not resolved. Germline V gene sequence: CDR1 MGHRA, CDR2 YSYEKL. This CDR3 spans 14 amino acids. Deletions cut 4 bases from V and 3 bases from J, with 12 bases between. The CDR3 DNA follows: TGCGCCAGCAGCCCTCGGCCCCAGGAAGAGACCCAGTACTTC. It is translated as CASSPRPQEETQYF.

The chain joins TRBV2 to TRBJ2-1; D unclear. The V end lost 7 bases, the J end lost 0 bases, and 13 bases lay between the germline ends. From germline, CDR1 is SNHLY and CDR2 FYNNEI. The CDR3 loop spans 15 amino acids. Written as DNA, the CDR3 is TGTGCCAGCACCCCTCCTCGAAGCTCCTACAATGAGCAGTTCTTC. Protein sequence: CASTPPRSSYNEQFF.

This clonotype was counted ten times or more. The V call is TRBV4-3, the J call TRBJ2-6; D possibly corresponds to TRBD2 (5 bases). The CDR3 loop spans 16 amino acids. V was clipped by 0 bases and J by 0 bases, with 6 bases between them. Germline-derived CDR1 and CDR2 are LGHNA and YSLEER. Here the CDR3 DNA reads TGCGCCAGCAGCCAAGAAGGGAGCTCTGGGGCCAACGTCCTGACTTTC. The encoded protein is CASSQEGSSGANVLTF.

This chain connects TRBV7-6 to TRBJ2-1; the match to TRBD1 covers 10 bases. The CDR3 has 15 amino acids. Germline CDR1 and CDR2: SGHVS and FNYEAQ. After removal of 4 bases from V and 4 bases from J, the junction contained 4 bases not matched to a gene. The CDR3 is CASSSGTGAYNEQFF. CDR3 DNA sequence: TGTGCCAGCAGCTCCGGGACAGGGGCATACAATGAGCAGTTCTTC.

The chain employs TRBV7-9 and TRBJ2-7, with TRBD2 identical over 9 bases. The V and J ends lost 3 bases and 4 bases, in that order; junction bases with no gene match: 7. The germline gives CDR1 SEHNR, CDR2 FQNEAQ (reference sequence). This CDR3 contains 15 residues. CDR3 nucleotide sequence: TGTGCCAGCAGCTTCGGAACTAGCGGGTCATACGAGCAGTACTTC. Translation: CASSFGTSGSYEQYF.

The chain links TRBV9 to TRBJ2-1; TRBD2 agrees at 8 bases. The CDR3 loop spans 15 amino acids. The germline gives CDR1 SGDLS, CDR2 YYNGEE. After removal of 4 bases from V and 8 bases from J, the junction contained 11 bases not matched to a gene. The CDR3 sequence is CASSPGGGLGYEQFF. For the CDR3, the DNA is TGTGCCAGCAGCCCCGGGGGGGGGCTGGGCTATGAGCAGTTCTTC.

The chain combines TRBV13 with TRBJ1-1; D gene uncertain. The CDR3 has 15 amino acids. Per germline, CDR1 PRHDT and CDR2 FYEKMQ (reference sequence). Trimming removed 2 bases from V and 4 bases from J, with 14 bases in between. CDR3 loop: CASSLPPEYGTEAFF. The CDR3 DNA reads TGTGCCAGCAGCTTACCGCCAGAGTATGGCACTGAAGCTTTCTTT.

This clonotype has only one observation. The rearrangement uses TRBV11-1 and TRBJ2-1; 7 nucleotides line up with TRBD1. Germline CDR1 and CDR2: SGHAT and FQDESV (reference sequence). The V gene end was trimmed by 2 bases and the J gene end by 5 bases; junction bases not matched to a gene: 3. The CDR3 is made up of 14 amino acids. CDR3 nucleotide sequence: TGTGCCAGCAGCTTATACACAGGGGACAATGAGCAGTTCTTC. Its translation: CASSLYTGDNEQFF.

This clonotype was recorded a few times. The chain has TRBV7-9 and TRBJ2-7, with 8 nucleotides matching TRBD1. The CDR3 has 17 residues. The V segment lost 3 bases and the J segment 3 bases; nucleotides outside the gene matches: 13. CDR1 and CDR2 (germline): SEHNR, FQNEAQ (reference sequence). The CDR3 loop is CASSLTGGTGGYYEQYV. CDR3 nucleotide sequence: TGTGCCAGCAGCTTGACTGGCGGGACAGGAGGTTACTACGAGCAGTACGTC.

This clonotype was seen a few times. The rearrangement links TRBV4-1 to TRBJ2-1; 10 bases agree with TRBD2. The length of the CDR3 is 16 residues. Germline values: CDR1 MGHRA, CDR2 YSYEKL. With V trimmed by 3 bases and J by 7 bases, 9 bases remained unmatched. CDR3: CASSQVLAGVGNEQFF. The CDR3 region has the DNA TGCGCCAGCAGCCAGGTTCTAGCGGGGGTTGGGAATGAGCAGTTCTTC.

This clonotype was observed a few times. The chain couples TRBV5-4 to TRBJ2-7; TRBD2 aligns across 12 bases. Germline V gives CDR1 SGHNT, CDR2 YYREEE (reference sequence). Trimming at V came to 3 bases and at J to 5 bases, leaving 6 bases not matched to a gene. The CDR3 length is 15 residues. This CDR3 is CASSSPSGGANEQYF. Written as DNA, the CDR3 is TGTGCCAGCAGCTCTCCTAGCGGGGGGGCGAACGAGCAGTACTTC.

This clonotype was found a few times. The chain is built from TRBV5-1 and TRBJ2-7; no definite D call. Trimming took 3 bases from V and 5 from J, leaving 9 bases between them. The CDR3 loop spans 12 amino acids. CDR1 is SGHRS and CDR2 is YFSETQ in the germline V gene. CDR3: CASSWLTNEQYF. CDR3 nucleotides: TGCGCCAGCAGCTGGCTGACCAACGAGCAGTACTTC.

The chain combines TRBV4-1 with TRBJ2-2; D not resolved. Per germline, CDR1 MGHRA and CDR2 YSYEKL. Trimming took 2 bases from V and 5 from J, leaving 12 bases between them. This CDR3 is 15 amino acids long. As DNA, the CDR3 is TGCGCCAGCAGCCAACCTGAAGCACTAACCGGGGAGCTGTTTTTT. This sequence encodes CASSQPEALTGELFF.